This TCR beta chain was recorded in a study of blood T cell repertoires in COVID-19. The wider study: From the United States, Italy and Spain came samples of acute and convalescent COVID-19.

This CDR3 is 16 amino acids long. Germline V lookup: CDR1 MNHNY, CDR2 SVGAGI (reference sequence). The V end was cut by 7 bases, the J end by 0 bases, with 16 bases between. Per the study methods: Estimated nucleated cell counts came from reference gene primer amplification. Clones were read by immunoSEQ multiplex PCR, and TCRdb kept only the in-frame ones, dropping some. V and J calls and clone size are those listed in that table; D and trimming were worked out from the DNA. The profile shows around 310,000 clones, 89% of them singletons. The material sequenced was PBMCs or T cells enriched from blood (not recorded which). The TCR comes from a woman in her twenties or thirties who had recovered from COVID-19. The chain uses TRBV6-6 and TRBJ1-5; possibly TRBD1 for D (6 bases). In DNA form, the CDR3 reads TGTGCCAGCATTTTAACAGGGAAATATAGCAATCAGCCCCAGCATTTT. Its translation is CASILTGKYSNQPQHF.